The next 27 T cell receptor beta chains were all read from a single sample in a study of CD8 T cells in Susac syndrome (dated by TCRdb to between 2017 and 2020). Library construction relied on the immunoSEQ multiplex PCR assay. RNA was extracted using the RNeasy kit, and about 0.45 to 1 microgram was reverse transcribed with random hexamers. Starting from the raw public reads, TCRdb applied fastp trimming at Q25, assembled clones with MiXCR and retained in-frame beta chains. Rows merge per CDR3 protein into single entries with the most common DNA and genes. The sample has approximately 300,000 distinct CDR3 sequences on record, over 75% of them singletons. Jointly, the top ten make up 0.18% of the sample. Sequencing input: CD8+ T cells from PBMCs. These TCRs come from a human donor with multiple sclerosis.

This chain uses TRBV27 with TRBJ2-1, with 9 bases that match TRBD2. The germline V gene has CDR1 MNHEY and CDR2 SMNVEV (reference sequence). With V trimmed by 5 bases and J by 9 bases, 11 bases remained unmatched. CDR3 length: 15 amino acids. CDR3 region: CASSGVPGLAGEQFF. The CDR3 region has the DNA TGTGCCAGCAGTGGAGTCCCGGGACTAGCCGGTGAGCAGTTCTTC.

The chain is built from TRBV6-2 or TRBV6-3 and TRBJ1-5; the match to TRBD1 covers 8 bases. CDR1 MNHEY and CDR2 SVGEGT come from the germline V gene. The ends lost 6 bases at V and 0 bases at J; junction bases unmatched: 4. This CDR3 spans 15 amino acids. CDR3 nucleotides: TGTGCCAGCAGGACGGGACAGGCTAGCAATCAGCCCCAGCATTTT. Protein: CASRTGQASNQPQHF.

V usage is TRBV28 and J usage is TRBJ2-1, with TRBD2 matching over 14 bases. Germline lookup yields CDR1 MDHEN and CDR2 SYDVKM. V lost 2 bases, J lost 4 bases, and 10 bases stayed unmatched. This CDR3 region has 19 residues. The CDR3: CASSLPGLAGGLDYNEQFF. The CDR3 bases are TGTGCCAGCAGTTTACCCGGACTAGCGGGAGGACTCGATTACAATGAGCAGTTCTTC.

This sequence joins TRBV28 and TRBJ2-7; 8 bases match TRBD1. Germline V gene data show CDR1 as MDHEN and CDR2 as SYDVKM. The junction had 6 bases not matched to a gene; V was cut back by 2 bases and J by 6 bases. This CDR3 region has 14 residues. Written as DNA, the CDR3 is TGTGCCAGCAGTTTAGGGCAGGGGGCGGCCGAGCAGTACTTC. Protein: CASSLGQGAAEQYF.

This chain links TRBV12-3 or TRBV12-4 with TRBJ1-6, with TRBD1 identical over 8 bases. J lost 13 bases, V lost 7 bases, and 6 bases had no gene match. This CDR3 spans 12 amino acids. The CDR3 sequence is CASNPSGGPLHF. In DNA, the CDR3 is TGTGCCAGCAACCCGTCAGGGGGCCCCCTCCACTTT.

This clonotype was observed once. V and J are TRBV2 and TRBJ2-1; perhaps D is TRBD1 or TRBD2 (5 bases each). The V and J ends lost 9 bases and 6 bases respectively, with 18 bases between them. This CDR3 spans 14 amino acids. Germline CDR1 reads SNHLY; CDR2 reads FYNNEI. CDR3 region: CARESGTPPNEQFF. As DNA, the CDR3 is TGTGCCAGAGAATCCGGGACCCCCCCCAATGAGCAGTTCTTC.

This clonotype was seen only a few times. The chain has TRBV4-1 and TRBJ2-5, with D tentatively TRBD2 (6 bases). This CDR3 spans 15 amino acids. With 0 bases removed from V and 5 bases from J, the gap between germline ends came to 13 bases. CDR1 and CDR2 (germline): MGHRA, YSYEKL. DNA of the CDR3: TGCGCCAGCAGCCAAGAACGCCGGGAGACGGAGACCCAGTACTTC. The encoded protein is CASSQERRETETQYF.

This chain links TRBV30 with TRBJ1-2; D is ambiguous. CDR1 is GTSNPN and CDR2 is SVGIG in the germline V gene (reference sequence). Deletions cut 0 bases from V and 8 bases from J, with 10 bases between. This CDR3 comprises 12 residues. CDR3 loop: CAWSVQTGGYTF. CDR3 DNA: TGTGCCTGGAGTGTACAGACGGGGGGCTACACCTTC.

This clonotype turned up a few times. The gene calls are TRBV5-4 and TRBJ2-7; D tentatively fits TRBD1 or TRBD2 (5 bases each). This CDR3 is built from 14 residues. Germline V gene lookup returns CDR1 SGHNT and CDR2 YYREEE (reference sequence). V lost 4 bases and J lost 3, with 14 bases in between. The CDR3 DNA reads as TGTGCCAGCAGCCTGGCCGGGGCCTACTACGAGCAGTACTTC. Translated, it gives CASSLAGAYYEQYF.

The chain is built from TRBV9 and TRBJ2-7, with TRBD1 as a possible D gene (6 bases). V was pared by 4 bases and J by 6 bases, with 17 bases between. Per germline, CDR1 SGDLS and CDR2 YYNGEE. CDR3 length equals 14 residues. For the CDR3, the DNA is TGTGCCAGCAGCCGCGACAGGACCCAGGGCGAGCAGTACTTC. Amino acids: CASSRDRTQGEQYF.

The count of this clonotype is one. This chain connects TRBV27 to TRBJ2-2; possibly TRBD1 for D (5 bases). CDR1 and CDR2 (germline): MNHEY, SMNVEV (reference sequence). V was clipped by 3 bases and J by 4 bases, with 12 bases between them. This CDR3 spans 15 amino acids. DNA for the CDR3: TGTGCCAGCAGTTTTGGCGCCCAGGGCACCGGGGAGCTGTTTTTT. It is translated as CASSFGAQGTGELFF.

V usage is TRBV30 and J usage is TRBJ1-1; unclear D gene. The V gene lost 0 bases and the J gene lost 1 base, with 6 bases spanning the gap. This CDR3 has 13 residues. The germline V gene encodes CDR1 GTSNPN and CDR2 SVGIG (reference sequence). The CDR3 spells CAWSVMGNTEAFF. CDR3 nucleotides: TGTGCCTGGAGTGTAATGGGGAACACTGAAGCTTTCTTT.

CDR3 bases: TGCAGCGTTTGGAAGGGGGCTAACTATGGCTACACCTTC. Translating gives CSVWKGANYGYTF. The chain carries TRBV29-1 and TRBJ1-2; D perhaps matches TRBD1 (6 bases). The V gene's germline CDR1 is SQVTM and CDR2 ANQGSEA. V lost 5 bases and J lost 0, with 10 bases in between. The CDR3 is made up of 13 amino acids.

The table lists this clonotype with a few counts. The J gene is TRBJ2-3, the V gene TRBV20-1; D gene uncertain. CDR3 length equals 13 residues. V was clipped by 2 bases and J by 4 bases, with 10 bases between them. Germline-derived CDR1 and CDR2 are DFQATT and SNEGSKA (reference sequence). DNA for the CDR3: TGCAGTGCTAGAACTCCGGAGCCAGATACGCAGTATTTT. It yields the protein CSARTPEPDTQYF.

The V gene is TRBV21-1, the J gene TRBJ2-5; the table's TRBD1 call for D was not verified on the DNA. TRBV21-1 is a pseudogene segment. The CDR3 covers 15 residues. The CDR3 sequence: CASSQMDRSGETQYF. CDR3 nucleotide sequence: TGTGCCAGCAGCCAAATGGACAGGAGTGGGGAGACCCAGTACTTC.

This chain joins TRBV21-1 and TRBJ1-5; the table gives TRBD1 as D, unverified against the DNA. TRBV21-1 represents a pseudogene. The length of the CDR3 is 16 residues. The CDR3 region is CASSHLCEGVGQPQHF. The CDR3 DNA reads TGTGCCAGCAGCCACCTCTGTGAGGGGGTCGGTCAGCCCCAGCATTTT.

This chain uses TRBV6-2 or TRBV6-3 with TRBJ1-4; D call uncertain. Germline V gives CDR1 MNHEY, CDR2 SVGEGT. Deletions cut 3 bases from V and 8 bases from J, with 7 bases between. The CDR3 consists of 12 residues. Written as DNA, the CDR3 is TGTGCCAGCAGTTATATGGGGGAAAAACTGTTTTTT. Encoded protein: CASSYMGEKLFF.

The V call is TRBV6-1, the J call TRBJ1-5; D possibly corresponds to TRBD1 (5 bases). The CDR3 spans 15 residues. V was shortened by 0 bases and J by 7 bases, with 13 bases between the two germline ends. The germline V gene encodes CDR1 MNHNS and CDR2 SASEGT. The CDR3 DNA is TGTGCCAGCAGTGAAGCGCGGGGGACCCGGCAGCCCCAGCATTTT. It codes for CASSEARGTRQPQHF.

This chain links TRBV19 with TRBJ2-2, with 9 bases that match TRBD1. Trimming took 10 bases from V and 5 from J; bases not matched to a gene: 8. The length of the CDR3 is 14 residues. CDR1 LNHDA and CDR2 SQIVND come from the germline V gene (reference sequence). CDR3 loop: CATKQGAYTGELFF. In nucleotides, the CDR3 is TGTGCCACGAAACAGGGGGCCTATACCGGGGAGCTGTTTTTT.

This clonotype appeared once. V is TRBV20-1 and J is TRBJ2-1; 10 bases align to TRBD1. The CDR3 covers 15 residues. CDR1 and CDR2 (germline): DFQATT, SNEGSKA (reference sequence). Unmatched junction bases numbered 5, after V lost 0 bases and J lost 6 bases. This chain's CDR3 is CSARDGDRGSNEQFF. In nucleotides, the CDR3 is TGCAGTGCTAGAGATGGGGACAGGGGATCCAATGAGCAGTTCTTC.

The chain recombines TRBV4-1 with TRBJ2-1; D is ambiguous. Trimming removed 4 bases at V and 8 bases at J, with 18 bases between. This CDR3 region has 15 residues. Germline V gene lookup returns CDR1 MGHRA and CDR2 YSYEKL. The CDR3 region is CASSRTMVRADEQFF. The CDR3 DNA follows: TGCGCCAGCAGCCGTACAATGGTCCGGGCGGATGAGCAGTTCTTC.

The DNA of the CDR3 is TGCAGCGGAAGGGACATCTACGAGCAGTACTTC. Translated, it gives CSGRDIYEQYF. V and J are TRBV29-1 and TRBJ2-7; D perhaps matches TRBD1 (6 bases). CDR3 length equals 11 residues. Germline V gene sequence: CDR1 SQVTM, CDR2 ANQGSEA. V was pared by 7 bases and J by 3 bases, with 10 bases between.

CDR3 DNA sequence: TGTGCCAGCAGTGGGGGTGTAGGCTATGGCTACACCTTC. The encoded protein is CASSGGVGYGYTF. V gene TRBV7-9 combines with J gene TRBJ1-2; TRBD1 is a possible D gene (5 bases). This CDR3 has 13 residues. CDR1 SEHNR and CDR2 FQNEAQ come from the germline V gene (reference sequence). The V end lost 6 bases, the J end lost 4 bases, and 12 bases lay between the germline ends.

This chain links TRBV6-2 or TRBV6-3 with TRBJ1-5; the D gene is possibly TRBD1 (6 bases). The CDR3 contains 15 residues. Trimming removed 8 bases from V and 0 bases from J, with 14 bases in between. Per the germline V gene, CDR1 is MNHEY and CDR2 is SVGEGT. The CDR3 DNA reads as TGTGCCAGCGCCCCTCCAGGGGATAGCAATCAGCCCCAGCATTTT. Encoded protein: CASAPPGDSNQPQHF.

This chain uses TRBV19 with TRBJ2-5, with a possible D match to TRBD1 (5 bases). The CDR3 covers 13 residues. Per germline, CDR1 LNHDA and CDR2 SQIVND (reference sequence). V lost 9 bases, J lost 4 bases, and 15 bases lay in between. CDR3 residues: CASKDTLGETQYF. DNA for the CDR3: TGTGCCAGCAAGGACACCCTCGGAGAGACCCAGTACTTC.

The V gene is TRBV5-1, the J gene TRBJ2-3; D uncertain. This CDR3 is built from 14 residues. The V gene lost 1 base and the J gene lost 0 bases, with 6 bases spanning the gap. Germline lookup yields CDR1 SGHRS and CDR2 YFSETQ. Here the CDR3 DNA reads TGCGCCAGCAGCTTGAGCGACAGCACAGATACGCAGTATTTT. It yields the protein CASSLSDSTDTQYF.

The chain has TRBV12-3 or TRBV12-4 and TRBJ2-4, with D perhaps TRBD1 or TRBD2 (5 bases each). Trimming pared 2 bases from V and 5 bases from J, leaving 19 bases between. This CDR3 has 17 residues. CDR3 residues: CASSLFLGVRPENIQYF. As DNA, the CDR3 is TGTGCCAGCAGTTTATTTTTGGGGGTCAGGCCCGAAAACATTCAGTACTTC.